This TCR beta chain was captured by sequencing in a study of identical twins. Study-wide results and caveats: Out-of-frame alpha sequences common to twins exhibited a surplus of low generation probability. Without tracking the same donors, conclusions rested on cross-sectional statistical analysis.

Healthy Caucasian donors formed the entire cohort. A template switching step contributed a universal primer site, while unique molecular identifiers were present in the cDNA. TCRdb recomputed calls from the 5' RACE reads with MiXCR, one row per CDR3 protein. The sample shows roughly 1,500,000 distinct CDR3 sequences, about 32% of them seen only once. For this clonotype: Its antigen is not known.

This CDR3 spans 15 amino acids. Germline V gene sequence: CDR1 MGHRA, CDR2 YSYEKL. The V segment lost 5 bases and the J segment 8 bases; nucleotides outside the gene matches: 11. The clonotype originates from a newborn girl in good health. V and J are TRBV4-1 and TRBJ1-4, with TRBD1 identical over 7 bases. The sequenced sample was cord blood. DNA of the CDR3: TGCGCCAGCAGCTCCCGACAGGGCGGAGAGGAAAAACTGTTTTTT. This gives the protein CASSSRQGGEEKLFF.